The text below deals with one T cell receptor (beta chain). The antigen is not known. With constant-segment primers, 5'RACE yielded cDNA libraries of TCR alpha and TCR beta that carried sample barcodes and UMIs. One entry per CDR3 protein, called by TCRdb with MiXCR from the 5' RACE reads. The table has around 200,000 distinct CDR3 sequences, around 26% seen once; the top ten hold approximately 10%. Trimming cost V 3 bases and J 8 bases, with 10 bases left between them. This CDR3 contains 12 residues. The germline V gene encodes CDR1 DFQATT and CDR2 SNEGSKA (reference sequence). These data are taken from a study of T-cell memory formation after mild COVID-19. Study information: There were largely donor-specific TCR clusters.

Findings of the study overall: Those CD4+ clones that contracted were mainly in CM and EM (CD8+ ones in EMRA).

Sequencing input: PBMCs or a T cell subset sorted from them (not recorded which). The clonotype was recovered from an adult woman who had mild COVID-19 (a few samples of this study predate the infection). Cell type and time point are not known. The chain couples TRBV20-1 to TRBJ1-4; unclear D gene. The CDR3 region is CSARGIGEKLFF. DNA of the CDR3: TGCAGTGCTAGGGGAATAGGGGAAAAACTGTTTTTT.